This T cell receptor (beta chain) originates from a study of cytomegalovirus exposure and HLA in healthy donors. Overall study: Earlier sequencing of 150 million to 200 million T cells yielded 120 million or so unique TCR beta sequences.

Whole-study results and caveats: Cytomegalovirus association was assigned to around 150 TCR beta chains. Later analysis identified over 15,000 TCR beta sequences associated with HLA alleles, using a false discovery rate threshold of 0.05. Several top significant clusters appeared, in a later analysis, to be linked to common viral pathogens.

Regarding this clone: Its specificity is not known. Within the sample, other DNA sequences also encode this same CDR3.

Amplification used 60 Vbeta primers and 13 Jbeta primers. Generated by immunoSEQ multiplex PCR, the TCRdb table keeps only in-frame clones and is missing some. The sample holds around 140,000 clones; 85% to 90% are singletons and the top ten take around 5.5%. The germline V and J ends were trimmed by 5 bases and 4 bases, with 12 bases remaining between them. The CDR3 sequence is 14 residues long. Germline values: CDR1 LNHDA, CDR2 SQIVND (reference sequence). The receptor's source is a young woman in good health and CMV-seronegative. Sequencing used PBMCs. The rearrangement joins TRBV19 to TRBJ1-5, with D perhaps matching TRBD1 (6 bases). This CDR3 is CASSHLQGNQPQHF. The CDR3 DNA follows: TGTGCCAGTAGTCACCTTCAGGGGAATCAGCCCCAGCATTTT.